Listed below are T cell receptor beta chains from one sample, sequenced in a study of CD8+ T cells in alopecia areata. The table came from immunoSEQ multiplex PCR; TCRdb's copy has only in-frame clones and leaves some out. The profile shows roughly 150,000 clones, more than 75% of them singletons. Sequencing used CD8+ T cells sorted from blood, obtained at week 0. Receptor source: a human donor with alopecia areata. Each CDR3 is given with its conserved first and last residue. A D gene is named only where the DNA matches it firmly. Only part of the rows carry a size: once, few, many, or a class if the clone is expanded.

- TRBJ2-3 TRBD2 TRBV28 TGTGCCAGCAGTCCGGGACTAGCGACAGATACGCAGTATTTT CASSPGLATDTQYF
- TRBJ2-7 - TRBV27 TGTGCCAGCAGTTATCTGGGGGAGCAGTACTTC CASSYLGEQYF
- TRBJ2-7 TRBD2 TRBV30 TGTGCCTGGGGGAGGGGAGGGCTTACGGGCGAGCAGTACTTC CAWGRGGLTGEQYF
- TRBJ2-7 - TRBV7-9 TGTGCCAGCAGCCCACCGGGACCCGGGACCTACGAGCAGTACTTC CASSPPGPGTYEQYF
- TRBJ2-5 TRBD2 TRBV11-2 TGTGCCAGCGGCCCGACTAGCGCCCAAGAGACCCAGTACTTC CASGPTSAQETQYF
few TRBJ2-1 TRBD2 TRBV27 TGTGCCAGCAGTGTCCCGGGACTAGCGGGAGTGAATGAGCAGTTCTTC CASSVPGLAGVNEQFF
- TRBJ2-1 - TRBV13 TGTGCCAGCAGTCCGTCGGGGACCCCTTCTTACAATGAGCAGTTCTTC CASSPSGTPSYNEQFF
- TRBJ1-2 TRBD1 TRBV6-6 TGTGCCAGCAGTCTGGACAGGGAGGCGAACTATGGCTACACCTTC CASSLDREANYGYTF
- TRBJ2-7 - TRBV29-1 TGCAGCGTGACCGCCCCCAACGGATTCCTCTACGAGCAGTACTTC CSVTAPNGFLYEQYF
- TRBJ1-2 - TRBV29-1 TGCAGCGTTGATGGGGGGTTTGGCTACACCTTC CSVDGGFGYTF
- TRBJ1-5 TRBD1 TRBV2 TGTGCCAGCAGCCCGACAGGGGGGGGACAGCCCCAGCATTTT CASSPTGGGQPQHF
- TRBJ2-5 - TRBV7-6 TGTGCCAGCAGCTCAGGGTCAGAGACCCAGTACTTC CASSSGSETQYF
few TRBJ2-7 - TRBV6-5 TGTGCCAGCAGTTACGGGGGCGGAGGCTACGAGCAGTACTTC CASSYGGGGYEQYF
- TRBJ2-3 TRBD2 TRBV19 TGTGCCAGTAGTATAGCCCTAGCGGGGGGCTCAGATACGCAGTATTTT CASSIALAGGSDTQYF